These 27 T cell receptor beta chains share one sample of origin, sequenced in a study of Ad26.COV2.S vaccination and SARS-CoV-2 variants. The table came from immunoSEQ multiplex PCR; TCRdb's copy has only in-frame clones and leaves some out. This repertoire shows 410,000 or so clones, approximately 90% found once; its top ten account for 1.5% to 2%. Sample treatment: about 20 received Ad26.COV2.S at low or high dose, single or two shots; roughly five received placebo; per-sample allocation not given. Each sample was drawn 63 days after the first injection (of vaccine or placebo). The sample was peripheral blood, taken in a trial of Ad26.COV2.S vaccine versus placebo. The source is a person between 18 and 65 years old who received the Ad26.COV2.S COVID-19 vaccine or a placebo.

J is TRBJ1-1 and V is TRBV7-2; TRBD1 is a possible D gene (6 bases). Germline CDR1 is SGHTA and CDR2 is FQGNSA. CDR3 length: 14 residues. Trimming shortened V by 3 bases and J by 0 bases, and 8 bases separated the two germline ends. CDR3 protein: CASSFTGMNTEAFF. CDR3 nucleotide sequence: TGTGCCAGCAGCTTCACAGGGATGAACACTGAAGCTTTCTTT.

DNA for the CDR3: TGTGCCACCAGCAGAGATAATGCTGTTAACTGGGGTCCCGATGGCTACACCTTC. Translation: CATSRDNAVNWGPDGYTF. The rearrangement links TRBV15 to TRBJ1-2; D gene ambiguous. From germline, CDR1 is LNHNV and CDR2 YYDKDF (reference sequence). The CDR3 is 18 residues long. Trimming shortened V by 0 bases and J by 6 bases, and 23 bases separated the two germline ends.

The chain carries TRBV27 and TRBJ2-7, with D uncertain. The germline V gene encodes CDR1 MNHEY and CDR2 SMNVEV (reference sequence). V was trimmed by 3 bases and J by 0 bases, leaving 6 bases between them. CDR3 length: 13 residues. CDR3 residues: CASSFRDSYEQYF. DNA of the CDR3: TGTGCCAGCAGTTTTAGAGACTCCTACGAGCAGTACTTC.

The chain combines TRBV10-2 with TRBJ1-6; D remains unclear. This CDR3 has 17 residues. Germline values: CDR1 WSHSY, CDR2 SAAADI. V gave up 7 bases and J gave up 0 bases, with 16 bases separating them. The CDR3 here is CASKTTQTSSYNSPLHF. The CDR3 nucleotides read TGCGCCAGCAAAACGACACAGACGAGCTCCTATAATTCACCCCTCCACTTT.

The V gene is TRBV9, the J gene TRBJ2-1; 10 bases align to TRBD2. Germline-derived CDR1 and CDR2 are SGDLS and YYNGEE. The CDR3 is 15 amino acids. The junction had 2 bases not matched to a gene; V was cut back by 1 base and J by 4 bases. The CDR3 sequence is CASSVTSGNYNEQFF. The CDR3 DNA reads TGTGCCAGCAGCGTAACTAGCGGGAATTACAATGAGCAGTTCTTC.

CDR3 DNA: TGTGCCAGCAGCTTAGCGGTCCTAGCGGGGGGGCCTTACAATGAGCAGTTCTTC. Translation gives CASSLAVLAGGPYNEQFF. J is TRBJ2-1 and V is TRBV11-3; 12 bases fit TRBD2. The V gene's germline CDR1 is SGHNT and CDR2 YENEEA. CDR3 length equals 18 residues. V was clipped by 1 base and J by 4 bases; unmatched bases: 8.

V and J are TRBV3-1 (or the pseudogene TRBV3-2) and TRBJ2-2; 7 nucleotides align to TRBD2. Germline CDR1 reads LGHDT; CDR2 reads YNNKEL (reference sequence). The CDR3 spans 16 residues. With V trimmed by 6 bases and J by 2 bases, 9 bases remained unmatched. Here the CDR3 reads CASRHHERGNTGELFF. As DNA, the CDR3 is TGTGCCAGCAGACATCACGAGCGGGGAAACACCGGGGAGCTGTTTTTT.

The chain has TRBV6-1 and TRBJ1-1; D is unresolved. Germline CDR1 is MNHNS and CDR2 is SASEGT. This CDR3 has 18 residues. V gave up 2 bases and J gave up 0 bases, with 19 bases separating them. The CDR3 region has the DNA TGTGCCAGCAGTGAAAGGAAGATCTGGGCCGCCCTGAACACTGAAGCTTTCTTT. This sequence encodes CASSERKIWAALNTEAFF.

The chain has TRBV27 and TRBJ1-2; 8 bases are shared with TRBD1. Trimming at V came to 4 bases and at J to 4 bases, leaving 2 bases not matched to a gene. The CDR3 length is 13 residues. Germline V gene sequence: CDR1 MNHEY, CDR2 SMNVEV (reference sequence). CDR3 sequence (DNA): TGTGCCAGCAGTTCGGGACAGGCCTATGGCTACACCTTC. Translated, it gives CASSSGQAYGYTF.

The chain combines TRBV5-4 with TRBJ2-2; D possibly corresponds to TRBD1 (6 bases). The CDR3 consists of 15 residues. Per germline, CDR1 SGHNT and CDR2 YYREEE (reference sequence). Trimming pared 6 bases from V and 0 bases from J, leaving 12 bases between. Here the CDR3 reads CASTYGGTNTGELFF. The CDR3 coding sequence is TGTGCCAGCACTTATGGGGGCACGAACACCGGGGAGCTGTTTTTT.

The chain joins TRBV4-1 to TRBJ2-1; D might be TRBD1 (6 bases). Germline-derived CDR1 and CDR2 are MGHRA and YSYEKL. The CDR3 runs to 16 residues. Trimming left V 0 bases short and J 0 bases short, with 9 bases between. CDR3: CASSQDRGSSYNEQFF. In DNA form, the CDR3 reads TGCGCCAGCAGCCAAGACAGGGGAAGCTCCTACAATGAGCAGTTCTTC.

The CDR3 DNA sequence: TGTGCCAGCAGCGTAGCGTCGGGGAATGAAGCTTTCTTT. Amino acid sequence: CASSVASGNEAFF. The genes are TRBV9 and TRBJ1-1; D call uncertain. Germline assignment: CDR1 SGDLS and CDR2 YYNGEE. V lost 0 bases, J lost 7 bases, and 10 bases lay in between. The CDR3 is made up of 13 amino acids.

The chain joins TRBV19 to TRBJ2-3, with D perhaps being TRBD1 or TRBD2 (5 bases each). The CDR3 is 17 amino acids. Germline lookup yields CDR1 LNHDA and CDR2 SQIVND (reference sequence). With 3 bases removed from V and 3 bases from J, the gap between germline ends came to 19 bases. CDR3 region: CASSIETQAWGTDTQYF. The CDR3 nucleotides read TGTGCCAGTAGTATCGAAACACAGGCCTGGGGGACAGATACGCAGTATTTT. Drawing the rest from reference TRBV19 and TRBJ2-3, the complete variable domain is DGGITQSPKYLFRKEGQNVTLSCEQNLNHDAMYWYRQDPGQGLRLIYYSQIVNDFQKGDIAEGYSVSREKKESFPLTVTSAQKNPTAFYLCASSIETQAWGTDTQYFGPGTRLTVL.

The V gene is TRBV28, the J gene TRBJ2-7; 8 bases line up with TRBD2. Germline CDR1 reads MDHEN; CDR2 reads SYDVKM. V gave up 3 bases and J gave up 7 bases; unmatched junction bases: 14. The CDR3 runs 16 residues. CDR3 sequence (DNA): TGTGCCAGCAGTTTGTCGGGCGGGGGGCCGGATGGGGAGCAGTACTTC. It is translated as CASSLSGGGPDGEQYF.

The rearrangement uses TRBV5-1 and TRBJ2-7; D uncertain. Germline V gives CDR1 SGHRS, CDR2 YFSETQ. The CDR3 loop spans 14 amino acids. Trimming took 0 bases from V and 6 from J, leaving 13 bases between them. CDR3 nucleotides: TGCGCCAGCAGCTTGGGGCAGAACCCTTCCGAGCAGTACTTC. Translation gives CASSLGQNPSEQYF.

V usage is TRBV11-2 and J usage is TRBJ1-4, with D possibly being TRBD1 (5 bases). The V and J ends lost 3 bases and 0 bases respectively, with 14 bases between them. This CDR3 is 17 amino acids long. Germline CDR1 reads SGHAT; CDR2 reads FQNNGV. The CDR3 region is CASSLYGGSATNEKLFF. CDR3 nucleotides: TGTGCCAGCAGCTTGTATGGGGGGTCAGCAACTAATGAAAAACTGTTTTTT.

The V and J genes are TRBV12-3 or TRBV12-4 and TRBJ1-6; D not certain. V was clipped by 1 base and J by 5 bases, with 0 bases between them. The CDR3 has 12 residues. CDR3 in amino acids: CASSLDNSPLHF. In DNA, the CDR3 is TGTGCCAGCAGTTTAGATAATTCACCCCTCCACTTT.

The chain employs TRBV6-1 and TRBJ2-1; D uncertain. The CDR3 sequence is 15 residues long. CDR1 is MNHNS and CDR2 is SASEGT in the germline V gene. V lost 2 bases and J 0 bases, leaving 8 bases between the germline ends. The CDR3 protein is CASSEQASSYNEQFF. The CDR3 bases are TGTGCCAGCAGTGAACAGGCGAGCTCCTACAATGAGCAGTTCTTC.

This clone was observed a single time. This chain uses TRBV4-3 with TRBJ2-5; the match to TRBD2 covers 8 bases. The CDR3 runs to 20 residues. Germline assignment: CDR1 LGHNA and CDR2 YSLEER. V dropped 5 bases and J dropped 3; count of bases not matched to a gene: 23. The CDR3 DNA reads as TGCGCCAGCAGCAGTCCTTTGGGGCTAGCGGGTCCCCCAACCGAAGAGACCCAGTACTTC. Translation: CASSSPLGLAGPPTEETQYF.

This chain joins TRBV18 and TRBJ2-2; D is ambiguous. Germline-derived CDR1 and CDR2 are KGHSH and LQKENI. V lost 4 bases and J lost 1, with 10 bases in between. CDR3 length: 15 amino acids. The CDR3 loop reads CASSRWTENTGELFF. CDR3 DNA sequence: TGTGCCAGCTCACGTTGGACCGAGAACACCGGGGAGCTGTTTTTT.

The V gene is TRBV5-4, the J gene TRBJ1-5; perhaps TRBD1 as D (5 bases). V gave up 5 bases and J gave up 9 bases, with 18 bases separating them. This CDR3 has 14 residues. The germline V gene has CDR1 SGHNT and CDR2 YYREEE (reference sequence). The DNA for the CDR3 is TGTGCCAGCAGTTCGGGGCCCGGCGAGCCGCCCCAGCATTTT. This sequence encodes CASSSGPGEPPQHF.

This chain joins TRBV10-3 and TRBJ1-6; D possibly corresponds to TRBD1 (6 bases). Germline CDR1 ENHRY, CDR2 SYGVKD. This CDR3 has 15 amino acids. V was cut by 3 bases and J by 3 bases, with 9 bases left in between. The CDR3 DNA follows: TGTGCCATCAGTGAACGAGGGGGCTATAATTCACCCCTCCACTTT. This translates into CAISERGGYNSPLHF.

The rearrangement links TRBV5-6 to TRBJ1-5, with 11 bases aligning to TRBD1. This CDR3 contains 17 residues. J gave up 2 bases and V 4 bases, and 8 bases lay outside the gene matches. Germline CDR1 and CDR2: SGHDT and YYEEEE. The CDR3 spells CASSRAGTGGRNQPQHF. CDR3 DNA sequence: TGTGCCAGCAGCAGAGCCGGGACAGGGGGTCGCAATCAGCCCCAGCATTTT. Full variable domain (rest looked up from reference TRBV5-6 and TRBJ1-5): DAGVTQSPTHLIKTRGQQVTLRCSPKSGHDTVSWYQQALGQGPQFIFQYYEEEERQRGNFPDRFSGHQFPNYSSELNVNALLLGDSALYLCASSRAGTGGRNQPQHFGDGTRLSIL.

The genes are TRBV18 and TRBJ1-1, with D possibly TRBD1 on 5 matching bases. Per germline, CDR1 KGHSH and CDR2 LQKENI. With 3 bases removed from V and 7 bases from J, the gap between germline ends came to 12 bases. The CDR3 spans 13 residues. Here the CDR3 reads CASSPTRDLEAFF. DNA for the CDR3: TGTGCCAGCTCACCCACCCGGGACCTTGAAGCTTTCTTT.

The chain recombines TRBV15 with TRBJ1-1, with TRBD1 identical over 8 bases. Trimming cost V 0 bases and J 5 bases; bases outside gene matches: 14. The CDR3 totals 18 residues. Per the germline V gene, CDR1 is LNHNV and CDR2 is YYDKDF (reference sequence). DNA of the CDR3: TGTGCCACCAGCAGAGATTTAGACAGGGGAAGTTTTTTGACTGAAGCTTTCTTT. Translating gives CATSRDLDRGSFLTEAFF.

The V call is TRBV4-3, the J call TRBJ1-2; 9 bases map to TRBD1. CDR1 LGHNA and CDR2 YSLEER come from the germline V gene. The CDR3 length is 14 residues. After removal of 4 bases from V and 4 bases from J, the junction contained 4 bases not matched to a gene. The CDR3 here is CASSPRDRAYGYTF. CDR3 bases: TGCGCCAGCAGCCCACGGGACAGGGCCTATGGCTACACCTTC.

The chain has TRBV2 and TRBJ2-2, with D hard to call. This CDR3 spans 14 amino acids. Germline V lookup: CDR1 SNHLY, CDR2 FYNNEI. Trimming removed 6 bases from V and 6 bases from J, with 14 bases in between. CDR3 coding DNA: TGTGCCAGCAGGGGCCCTTTAGGACCCGGGGAGCTGTTTTTT. Its translation: CASRGPLGPGELFF.